The rows below give T cell receptor beta chains drawn from one sample of a study of blood T cell repertoires in COVID-19. Measured with immunoSEQ multiplex PCR; TCRdb has only the in-frame clones, and not every one. The data show roughly 70,000 clones, approximately 90% seen once. The sample consisted of peripheral blood. The receptors were sampled from a woman in her sixties or seventies with active COVID-19. CDR3s include the opening cysteine and the closing phenylalanine or tryptophan. The order of the fields is CDR3 protein, CDR3 DNA, clone size, D gene, J gene, V gene. A D gene is named only where the DNA matches it firmly. The size field is filled for only some rows; it gives once, few, many or a size class.

CDR3: CASSTMGGEDTQYF
DNA: TGTGCCAGCAGCACCATGGGGGGTGAAGATACGCAGTATTTT
size: NA
D: NA
J: TRBJ2-3
V: TRBV28

CDR3: CAISDASRGGNEQFF
DNA: TGTGCCATCAGTGATGCCAGTCGGGGTGGTAATGAGCAGTTCTTC
size: few
D: NA
J: TRBJ2-1
V: TRBV10-3

CDR3: CASSRDTITYEQYF
DNA: TGTGCCAGCAGCAGAGACACGATCACCTACGAGCAGTACTTC
size: NA
D: NA
J: TRBJ2-7
V: TRBV6-5

CDR3: CASSPPTLAGNNEQFF
DNA: TGTGCCAGCAGCCCACCGACGCTAGCGGGAAACAATGAGCAGTTCTTC
size: NA
D: TRBD2
J: TRBJ2-1
V: TRBV5-5

CDR3: CASSSNPGQGGGYTF
DNA: TGTGCCAGCAGTTCTAATCCGGGACAGGGAGGGGGCTACACCTTC
size: NA
D: TRBD1
J: TRBJ1-2
V: TRBV28

CDR3: CASKASGQGRGELFF
DNA: TGTGCCAGCAAAGCGTCGGGACAGGGGAGAGGGGAGCTGTTTTTT
size: NA
D: TRBD1
J: TRBJ2-2
V: TRBV5-4

CDR3: CASSQVTLSGFHPPGANVLTF
DNA: TGCGCCAGCAGCCAGGTCACCTTGTCCGGGTTTCACCCCCCGGGAGCCAACGTCCTGACTTTC
size: NA
D: NA
J: TRBJ2-6
V: TRBV4-1

CDR3: CASSLDRATTNEKLFF
DNA: TGTGCCAGCAGCTTGGACAGGGCTACAACTAATGAAAAACTGTTTTTT
size: NA
D: NA
J: TRBJ1-4
V: TRBV5-4

CDR3: CASRGQSTGNTIYF
DNA: TGTGCCAGCAGAGGACAGAGCACGGGAAACACCATATATTTT
size: NA
D: NA
J: TRBJ1-3
V: TRBV6-6

CDR3: CARNLGAQFF
DNA: TGCGCCCGAAACCTGGGGGCGCAGTTCTTC
size: NA
D: NA
J: TRBJ2-1
V: TRBV5-1

CDR3: CASSNRDRGYEQYF
DNA: TGTGCCAGTTCAAACCGGGACAGGGGCTACGAGCAGTACTTC
size: NA
D: NA
J: TRBJ2-7
V: TRBV21-1

CDR3: CATRREASYEQYF
DNA: TGTGCCACCCGGCGGGAGGCCTCCTACGAGCAGTACTTC
size: NA
D: TRBD2
J: TRBJ2-7
V: TRBV24-1

CDR3: CASSLGRNYGYTF
DNA: TGTGCCAGCAGTTTGGGGAGGAACTATGGCTACACCTTC
size: NA
D: NA
J: TRBJ1-2
V: TRBV28

CDR3: CASSYYGQGTYNSPLHF
DNA: TGTGCCAGCAGCTACTACGGACAGGGCACCTATAATTCACCCCTCCACTTT
size: few
D: TRBD1
J: TRBJ1-6
V: TRBV7-9

CDR3: CASSFAGRGADTQYF
DNA: TGTGCCAGCAGCTTCGCGGGCAGGGGTGCGGATACGCAGTATTTT
size: NA
D: NA
J: TRBJ2-3
V: TRBV5-4

CDR3: CAIKQVGVTEAFF
DNA: TGTGCCATCAAACAGGTAGGGGTCACTGAAGCTTTCTTT
size: NA
D: NA
J: TRBJ1-1
V: TRBV10-3

CDR3: CASSPQSGSLYNEQFF
DNA: TGTGCCAGCAGTCCTCAAAGCGGGAGCCTCTACAATGAGCAGTTCTTC
size: NA
D: TRBD2
J: TRBJ2-1
V: TRBV27

CDR3: CASRGARRTEAFF
DNA: TGTGCCAGCAGAGGGGCCCGGCGCACTGAAGCTTTCTTT
size: few
D: NA
J: TRBJ1-1
V: TRBV2

CDR3: CASSYRGPGQPQHF
DNA: TGTGCCAGCAGTTACAGGGGGCCGGGTCAGCCCCAGCATTTT
size: NA
D: TRBD1
J: TRBJ1-5
V: TRBV6-5

CDR3: CASSPGLAGEGGELFF
DNA: TGCGCCAGCAGCCCGGGACTAGCGGGAGAGGGCGGGGAGCTGTTTTTT
size: NA
D: TRBD2
J: TRBJ2-2
V: TRBV5-1

CDR3: CASSLDKLVETQYF
DNA: TGTGCCAGCAGCTTAGATAAACTAGTTGAGACCCAGTACTTC
size: NA
D: NA
J: TRBJ2-5
V: TRBV11-2

CDR3: CASSLVASGYNEQFF
DNA: TGTGCCAGCAGCTTAGTGGCTAGCGGCTACAATGAGCAGTTCTTC
size: NA
D: TRBD2
J: TRBJ2-1
V: TRBV7-9

CDR3: CATRGSGRPDGELFF
DNA: TGTGCCACCCGGGGTAGCGGGAGGCCTGACGGGGAGCTGTTTTTT
size: NA
D: TRBD2
J: TRBJ2-2
V: TRBV24-1

CDR3: CASSYSRGPGHSPLHF
DNA: TGTGCCAGCAGTTACTCGAGGGGGCCGGGTCACTCACCCCTCCACTTT
size: NA
D: TRBD1
J: TRBJ1-6
V: TRBV6-5

CDR3: CASSLTRDGTEAFF
DNA: TGTGCCAGCAGCTTAACCAGGGATGGGACTGAAGCTTTCTTT
size: NA
D: NA
J: TRBJ1-1
V: TRBV11-2

CDR3: CASSSRQEKLFF
DNA: TGTGCCAGCAGTTCCCGACAGGAAAAACTGTTTTTT
size: NA
D: NA
J: TRBJ1-4
V: TRBV28

CDR3: CTSSRARGYTF
DNA: TGCACCAGCAGCCGAGCTAGAGGCTACACCTTC
size: NA
D: NA
J: TRBJ1-2
V: TRBV1

CDR3: CASSSPLRNRDEQFF
DNA: TGTGCCAGCAGCAGTCCCCTTAGAAACAGGGATGAGCAGTTCTTC
size: NA
D: NA
J: TRBJ2-1
V: TRBV21-1

CDR3: CASSAQGESTDTQYF
DNA: TGTGCCAGCAGTGCGCAGGGGGAAAGCACAGATACGCAGTATTTT
size: NA
D: TRBD1
J: TRBJ2-3
V: TRBV6-4

CDR3: CASSSPSGSGPDEQFF
DNA: TGTGCCAGCAGTTCCCCGAGCGGGAGCGGTCCCGATGAGCAGTTCTTC
size: NA
D: TRBD2
J: TRBJ2-1
V: TRBV6-6

CDR3: CASSLSPATGASNEQFF
DNA: TGTGCCAGCAGCCTTAGCCCGGCCACTGGGGCAAGCAATGAGCAGTTCTTC
size: NA
D: NA
J: TRBJ2-1
V: TRBV7-9

CDR3: CASSQESQGPGTEAFF
DNA: TGCGCCAGCAGCCAAGAGAGCCAGGGGCCGGGCACTGAAGCTTTCTTT
size: NA
D: NA
J: TRBJ1-1
V: TRBV4-1

CDR3: CASSLVGHSNQPQHF
DNA: TGTGCCAGCAGTTTGGTGGGCCATAGCAATCAGCCCCAGCATTTT
size: NA
D: NA
J: TRBJ1-5
V: TRBV27

CDR3: CASSLARFNYGYTF
DNA: TGTGCCAGCAGCTTAGCGCGGTTTAACTATGGCTACACCTTC
size: NA
D: NA
J: TRBJ1-2
V: TRBV7-9

CDR3: CASSLGPSGDYNEQFF
DNA: TGTGCCAGCAGCTTAGGTCCTAGCGGGGACTACAATGAGCAGTTCTTC
size: NA
D: TRBD2
J: TRBJ2-1
V: TRBV7-7

CDR3: CASSEQRETNYGYTF
DNA: TGTGCCAGTAGCGAACAACGGGAGACTAACTATGGCTACACCTTC
size: NA
D: NA
J: TRBJ1-2
V: TRBV19

CDR3: CASSSTNYGYTF
DNA: TGCGCCAGCAGCTCGACAAACTATGGCTACACCTTC
size: NA
D: NA
J: TRBJ1-2
V: TRBV5-1

CDR3: CAWSVGATGELFF
DNA: TGTGCCTGGAGTGTGGGCGCCACCGGGGAGCTGTTTTTT
size: NA
D: NA
J: TRBJ2-2
V: TRBV30

CDR3: CASSEYSLAEDEQFF
DNA: TGTGCCAGCAGTGAATATTCGCTAGCTGAGGATGAGCAGTTCTTC
size: NA
D: NA
J: TRBJ2-1
V: TRBV25-1

CDR3: CASSGRPGGSTDTQYF
DNA: TGTGCCAGCAGTGGCCGTCCTGGGGGGAGCACAGATACGCAGTATTTT
size: NA
D: NA
J: TRBJ2-3
V: TRBV25-1

CDR3: CASSASGYTEAFF
DNA: TGTGCCAGCAGTGCCTCGGGGTACACTGAAGCTTTCTTT
size: once
D: NA
J: TRBJ1-1
V: TRBV6-6

CDR3: CASRHLGEEKLFF
DNA: TGTGCCAGTAGGCATTTGGGCGAGGAAAAACTGTTTTTT
size: NA
D: NA
J: TRBJ1-4
V: TRBV19

CDR3: CASSLAWAVTYEQYF
DNA: TGTGCCAGCAGCTTGGCGTGGGCAGTCACATACGAGCAGTACTTC
size: NA
D: NA
J: TRBJ2-7
V: TRBV5-5

CDR3: CASSRDRFYEQYF
DNA: TGTGCCAGCAGTCGGGACAGGTTCTACGAGCAGTACTTC
size: NA
D: TRBD1
J: TRBJ2-7
V: TRBV2

CDR3: CASSTLATGSQETQYF
DNA: TGTGCCAGCAGTACCTTAGCGACAGGGAGCCAAGAGACCCAGTACTTC
size: NA
D: TRBD1
J: TRBJ2-5
V: TRBV28

CDR3: CASRTGTGEGQPQHF
DNA: TGTGCCAGCAGGACCGGGACAGGGGAAGGACAGCCCCAGCATTTT
size: NA
D: TRBD1
J: TRBJ1-5
V: TRBV27

CDR3: CAIGVPPYNEQFF
DNA: TGTGCCATCGGAGTTCCACCCTACAATGAGCAGTTCTTC
size: NA
D: NA
J: TRBJ2-1
V: TRBV27

CDR3: CSASGGVGEKLFF
DNA: TGCAGTGCCAGTGGGGGGGTTGGAGAAAAACTGTTTTTT
size: NA
D: NA
J: TRBJ1-4
V: TRBV20-1

CDR3: CASSLGTSGSGGANVLTF
DNA: TGTGCCAGCAGCTTAGGGACTAGCGGGAGTGGAGGGGCCAACGTCCTGACTTTC
size: NA
D: TRBD2
J: TRBJ2-6
V: TRBV11-2